The source of this T cell receptor (beta chain) is a study of cytomegalovirus exposure and HLA in healthy donors. About the research overall: Around 200 million T cells yielded 100 million to 130 million unique TCR beta sequences, as an earlier analysis found.

Study-wide findings and caveats: Later analysis identified several of the most significant clusters that appeared linked to common viral pathogens. Association of 16,951 TCR beta sequences with HLA alleles was found at 0.05 false discovery rate in a later analysis.

The germline V gene has CDR1 MNHNS and CDR2 SASEGT. CDR3 length equals 14 residues. V shed 5 bases, J shed 4 bases, and the junction held 5 bases outside the gene matches. A note on this clone: Its antigen is not known.

The PCR was carried out with 60 Vbeta primers and 13 Jbeta primers. Only in-frame clones appear in the TCRdb table, and some are missing; sequencing was by immunoSEQ multiplex PCR. The table lists over 150,000 clones, about 69% of them singletons. The V and J genes are TRBV6-1 and TRBJ1-2; 9 positions agree with TRBD1. This clonotype was obtained from a male donor in good health and CMV-seronegative. Sequencing was performed on PBMCs. The CDR3: CASSPGTGPYGYTF. CDR3 nucleotides: TGTGCCAGCAGTCCCGGGACAGGGCCCTATGGCTACACCTTC.